This TCR beta chain was recovered during a study of blood T cell repertoires in COVID-19. Looking at the study overall: Acute and convalescent COVID-19 specimens originated in the United States, Italy and Spain.

This CDR3 is 16 amino acids long. Trimming removed 4 bases from V and 4 bases from J; junction bases left unmatched: 8. CDR1 and CDR2 from the germline V gene are MNHEY and SVGAGI. This clone appeared a few times. Method: immunoSEQ multiplex PCR; TCRdb's copy keeps in-frame clones and lacks some. The sample holds about 88,000 clones; 70% to 90% are singletons and the top ten take around 3%. The chain has TRBV6-5 and TRBJ1-5, with TRBD1 matching over 9 bases. The TCR sequence derives from a woman at least 80 years old with acute or convalescent COVID-19. The sequencing input was peripheral blood. The CDR3 spells CASSSQGALRNQPQHF. The CDR3 DNA sequence: TGTGCCAGCAGTTCACAGGGGGCGCTTCGTAATCAGCCCCAGCATTTT.